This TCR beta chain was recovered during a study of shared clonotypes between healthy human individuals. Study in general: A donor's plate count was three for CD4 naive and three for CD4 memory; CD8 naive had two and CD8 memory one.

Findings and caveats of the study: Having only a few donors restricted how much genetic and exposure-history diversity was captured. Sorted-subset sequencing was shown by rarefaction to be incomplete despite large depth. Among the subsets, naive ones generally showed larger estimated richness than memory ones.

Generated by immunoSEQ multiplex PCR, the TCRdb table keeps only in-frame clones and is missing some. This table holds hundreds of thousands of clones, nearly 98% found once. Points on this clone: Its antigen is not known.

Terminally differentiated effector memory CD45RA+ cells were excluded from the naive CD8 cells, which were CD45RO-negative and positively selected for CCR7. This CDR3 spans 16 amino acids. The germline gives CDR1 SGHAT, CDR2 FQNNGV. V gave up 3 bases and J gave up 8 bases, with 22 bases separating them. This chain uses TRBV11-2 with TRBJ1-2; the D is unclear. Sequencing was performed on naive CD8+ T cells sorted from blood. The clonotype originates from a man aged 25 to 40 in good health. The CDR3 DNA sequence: TGTGCCAGCAGCTTCGCTGTCCCTTTCCTCGCGGAAGGCTACACCTTC. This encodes CASSFAVPFLAEGYTF.